These 6 T cell receptor beta chains originate from one sample sequenced in a study of blood T cell repertoires in COVID-19. Clones were sequenced by immunoSEQ multiplex PCR, and TCRdb holds only the in-frame ones, with some missing. The repertoire includes some 210,000 clones, 89% of them detected once, and about 5% sits in the top ten. Sequenced input: peripheral blood. These receptors all stem from a woman aged 35 to 49 with acute or convalescent COVID-19.

The chain is built from TRBV30 and TRBJ2-5; D possibly corresponds to TRBD1 (5 bases). V lost 0 bases to trimming and J lost 3 bases, with 11 bases between them. Germline CDR1 reads GTSNPN; CDR2 reads SVGIG (reference sequence). The CDR3 has 14 amino acids. Here the CDR3 reads CAWSVSGREETQYF. CDR3 DNA: TGTGCCTGGAGTGTAAGTGGCAGGGAAGAGACCCAGTACTTC.

V is TRBV11-2 and J is TRBJ2-3; possibly TRBD2 for D (6 bases). CDR3 length: 17 residues. V was shortened by 1 base and J by 0 bases, with 14 bases between the two germline ends. The germline V gene encodes CDR1 SGHAT and CDR2 FQNNGV. The CDR3 region is CASSLVPSGSSTDTQYF. The CDR3 nucleotides read TGTGCCAGCAGCTTAGTCCCCAGCGGGTCCAGCACAGATACGCAGTATTTT.

Written as DNA, the CDR3 is TGTGCCAGCAGTGGGGGAGCAGCGGGGGGTGCCGAGACCCAGTACTTC. This gives the protein CASSGGAAGGAETQYF. The chain uses TRBV6-1 and TRBJ2-5, with 9 bases aligning to TRBD2. The germline gives CDR1 MNHNS, CDR2 SASEGT. The CDR3 spans 16 residues. Unmatched junction bases numbered 11, after V lost 4 bases and J lost 5 bases.

The genes are TRBV9 and TRBJ2-3, with 7 bases that match TRBD2. CDR1 is SGDLS and CDR2 is YYNGEE in the germline V gene. This CDR3 contains 15 residues. V was clipped by 2 bases and J by 0 bases; unmatched bases: 3. CDR3 in DNA: TGTGCCAGCAGCGTTGGGAGGGCGAGCACAGATACGCAGTATTTT. The encoded protein is CASSVGRASTDTQYF.

This chain connects TRBV27 to TRBJ1-5, with 9 bases identical to TRBD1. Germline V lookup: CDR1 MNHEY, CDR2 SMNVEV (reference sequence). The CDR3 is 15 amino acids. The trim removed 5 bases at V and 6 bases at J, leaving 8 bases unmatched. The CDR3 protein is CASSGDRVRGQPQHF. DNA of the CDR3: TGTGCCAGCAGTGGGGACAGGGTGAGGGGTCAGCCCCAGCATTTT.

For the CDR3, the DNA is TGTGCCAGCAGCGTAGGTCTAGCGGGAGAATCTGAGCAGTTCTTC. It specifies CASSVGLAGESEQFF. This chain uses TRBV9 with TRBJ2-1, with 10 bases lining up with TRBD2. Germline CDR1 reads SGDLS; CDR2 reads YYNGEE. The CDR3 runs to 15 residues. V dropped 0 bases and J dropped 9; count of bases not matched to a gene: 6.